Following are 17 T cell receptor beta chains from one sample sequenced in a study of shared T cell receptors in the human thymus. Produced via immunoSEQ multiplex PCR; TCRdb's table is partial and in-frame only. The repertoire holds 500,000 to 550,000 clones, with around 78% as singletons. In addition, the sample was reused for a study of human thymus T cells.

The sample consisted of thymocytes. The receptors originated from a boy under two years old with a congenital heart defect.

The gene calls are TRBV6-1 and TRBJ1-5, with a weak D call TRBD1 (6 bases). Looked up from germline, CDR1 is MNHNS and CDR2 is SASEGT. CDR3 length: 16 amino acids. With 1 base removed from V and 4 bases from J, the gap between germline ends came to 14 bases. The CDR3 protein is CASSEVAGARNQPQHF. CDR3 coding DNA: TGTGCCAGCAGTGAAGTGGCGGGGGCTCGTAATCAGCCCCAGCATTTT.

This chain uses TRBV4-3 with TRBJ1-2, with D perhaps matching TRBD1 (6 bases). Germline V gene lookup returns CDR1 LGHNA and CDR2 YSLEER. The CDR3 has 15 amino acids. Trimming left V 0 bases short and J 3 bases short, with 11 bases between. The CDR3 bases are TGCGCCAGCAGCCAAGAACTGGGGGCTTACTATGGCTACACCTTC. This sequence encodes CASSQELGAYYGYTF.

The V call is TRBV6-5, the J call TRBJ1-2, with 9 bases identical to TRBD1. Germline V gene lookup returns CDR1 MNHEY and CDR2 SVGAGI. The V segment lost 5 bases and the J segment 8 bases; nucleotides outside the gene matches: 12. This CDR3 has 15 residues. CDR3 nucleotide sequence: TGTGCCAGCAGTCACGGGACAGGGCTCGGGTGGGGCTACACCTTC. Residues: CASSHGTGLGWGYTF.

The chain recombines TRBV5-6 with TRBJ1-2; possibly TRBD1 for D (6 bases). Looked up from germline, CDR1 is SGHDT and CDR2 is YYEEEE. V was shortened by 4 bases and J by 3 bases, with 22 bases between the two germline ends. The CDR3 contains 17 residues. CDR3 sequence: CASSPNLHRVPYYGYTF. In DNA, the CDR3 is TGTGCCAGCAGCCCTAACCTACACAGGGTCCCTTACTATGGCTACACCTTC.

The CDR3 reads CASSGYEQYF. The DNA of the CDR3 is TGTGCCAGCAGCGGCTACGAGCAGTACTTC. The chain couples TRBV25-1 to TRBJ2-7; no clear D. The CDR3 covers 10 residues. Trimming took off 6 bases at V and 3 bases at J, with 3 bases between the two ends. Germline loops: CDR1 MGHDK, CDR2 SYGVNS.

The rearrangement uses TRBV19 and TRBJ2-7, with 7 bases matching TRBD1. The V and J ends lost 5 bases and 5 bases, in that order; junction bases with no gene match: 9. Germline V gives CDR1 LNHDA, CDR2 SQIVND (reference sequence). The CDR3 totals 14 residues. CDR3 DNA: TGTGCCAGTAGTTTCCACGACAGGGATGACGAGCAGTACTTC. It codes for CASSFHDRDDEQYF.

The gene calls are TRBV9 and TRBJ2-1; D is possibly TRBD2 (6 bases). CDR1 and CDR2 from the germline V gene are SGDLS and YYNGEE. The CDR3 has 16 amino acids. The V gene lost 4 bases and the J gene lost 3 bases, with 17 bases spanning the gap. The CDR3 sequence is CASSFRGSGLYNEQFF. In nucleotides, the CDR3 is TGTGCCAGCAGCTTCCGCGGTAGCGGCCTCTACAATGAGCAGTTCTTC.

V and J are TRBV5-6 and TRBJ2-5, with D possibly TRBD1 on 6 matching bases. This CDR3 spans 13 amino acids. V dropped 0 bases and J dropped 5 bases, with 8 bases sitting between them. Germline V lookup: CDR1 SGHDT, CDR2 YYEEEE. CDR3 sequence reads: CASSLGQGETQYF. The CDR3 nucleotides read TGTGCCAGCAGCTTGGGCCAGGGGGAGACCCAGTACTTC.

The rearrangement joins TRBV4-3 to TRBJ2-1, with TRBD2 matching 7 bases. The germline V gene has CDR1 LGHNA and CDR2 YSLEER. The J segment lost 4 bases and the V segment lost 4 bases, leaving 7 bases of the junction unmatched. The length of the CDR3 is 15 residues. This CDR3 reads CASSPRLAEYNEQFF. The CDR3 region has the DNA TGCGCCAGCAGCCCTCGACTAGCAGAATACAATGAGCAGTTCTTC.

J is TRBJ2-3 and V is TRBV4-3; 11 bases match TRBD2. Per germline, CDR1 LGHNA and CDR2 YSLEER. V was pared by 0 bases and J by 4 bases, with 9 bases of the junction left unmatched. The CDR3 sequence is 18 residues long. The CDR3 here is CASSQEGGGLAGADTQYF. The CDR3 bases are TGCGCCAGCAGCCAAGAAGGGGGTGGACTAGCGGGTGCAGATACGCAGTATTTT.

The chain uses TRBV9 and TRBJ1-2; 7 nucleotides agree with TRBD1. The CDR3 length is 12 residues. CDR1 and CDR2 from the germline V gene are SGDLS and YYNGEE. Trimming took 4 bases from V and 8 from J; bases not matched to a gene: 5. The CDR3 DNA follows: TGTGCCAGCAGCCCCGACAGGGTAGGCTACACCTTC. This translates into CASSPDRVGYTF.

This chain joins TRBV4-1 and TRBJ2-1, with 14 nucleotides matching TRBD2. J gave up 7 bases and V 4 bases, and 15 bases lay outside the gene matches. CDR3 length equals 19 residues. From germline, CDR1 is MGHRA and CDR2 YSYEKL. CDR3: CASSPGLAGEGRRMNEQFF. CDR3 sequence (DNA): TGCGCCAGCAGCCCGGGACTAGCGGGAGAAGGCCGCCGAATGAATGAGCAGTTCTTC.

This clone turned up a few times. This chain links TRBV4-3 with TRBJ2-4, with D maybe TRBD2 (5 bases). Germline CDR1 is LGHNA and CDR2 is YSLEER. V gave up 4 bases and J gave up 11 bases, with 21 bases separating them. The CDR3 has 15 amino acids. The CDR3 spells CASSPKNLPRVVQYF. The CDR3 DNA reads TGCGCCAGCAGCCCTAAAAACCTGCCGAGGGTGGTTCAGTACTTC.

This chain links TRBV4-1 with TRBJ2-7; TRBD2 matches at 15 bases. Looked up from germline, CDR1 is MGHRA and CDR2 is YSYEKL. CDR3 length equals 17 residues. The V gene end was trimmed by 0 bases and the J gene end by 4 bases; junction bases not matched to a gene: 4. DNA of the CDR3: TGCGCCAGCAGCCAAGATGGGACTAGCGGGAGGATGTACGAGCAGTACTTC. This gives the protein CASSQDGTSGRMYEQYF.

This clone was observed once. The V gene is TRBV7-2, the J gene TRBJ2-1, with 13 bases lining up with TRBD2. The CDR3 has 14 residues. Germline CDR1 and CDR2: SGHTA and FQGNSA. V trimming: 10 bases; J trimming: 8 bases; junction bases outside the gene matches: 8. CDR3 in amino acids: CATTSGRAGDEQFF. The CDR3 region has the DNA TGTGCCACCACTAGCGGGAGGGCCGGGGATGAGCAGTTCTTC.

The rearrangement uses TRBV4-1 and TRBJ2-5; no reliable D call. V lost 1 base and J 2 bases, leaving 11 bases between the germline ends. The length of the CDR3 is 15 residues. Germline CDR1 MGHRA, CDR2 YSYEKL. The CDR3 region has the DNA TGCGCCAGCAGCCAAGTCTTACGGTTACAAGAGACCCAGTACTTC. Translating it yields CASSQVLRLQETQYF.

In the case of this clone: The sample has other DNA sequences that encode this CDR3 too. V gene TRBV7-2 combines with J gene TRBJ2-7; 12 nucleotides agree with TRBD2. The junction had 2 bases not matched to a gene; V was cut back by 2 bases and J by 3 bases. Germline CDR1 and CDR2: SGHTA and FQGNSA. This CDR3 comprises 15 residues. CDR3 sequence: CASSLRLAGVYEQYF. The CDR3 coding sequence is TGTGCCAGCAGCTTAAGACTAGCGGGAGTCTACGAGCAGTACTTC.